A selection of T cell receptor beta chains follows, all from one sample in a study of blood T cell repertoires in COVID-19. Sequenced by immunoSEQ multiplex PCR; TCRdb stores in-frame clones only, minus some. The sample lists 150,000 to 200,000 clones, approximately 81% seen once, with about 14% in the top ten. The sequenced sample consisted of peripheral blood. The receptors originated from a woman aged 70-85 years with COVID-19, enrolled during active disease. Each CDR3 is given with its conserved first and last residue. D genes are given only for firm matches. Expanded clones get a size class; other rows say once, few or many, or leave the size out.

d_gene	v_gene	j_gene	len	abundance	CDR3aa	CDR3nt
.	TRBV6-6	TRBJ1-2	13	once	CASSYSRTDGYTF	TGTGCCAGCAGTTACTCGCGGACTGATGGCTACACCTTC
.	TRBV6-5	TRBJ1-2	14	.	CASRPLGTVYGYTF	TGTGCCAGCAGGCCCCTCGGAACAGTCTATGGCTACACCTTC
TRBD1	TRBV7-3	TRBJ2-5	13	.	CASSSGTVETQYF	TGTGCCAGCAGTTCAGGGACAGTAGAGACCCAGTACTTC
.	TRBV29-1	TRBJ2-3	13	.	CSVRGGSTDTQYF	TGCAGCGTTCGGGGTGGCAGCACAGATACGCAGTATTTT
.	TRBV28	TRBJ1-6	15	.	CASTVESSYNSPLHF	TGTGCCAGCACCGTAGAGAGCTCCTATAATTCACCCCTCCACTTT
.	TRBV7-2	TRBJ2-1	15	.	CASSPEFSGNNEQFF	TGTGCCAGCAGCCCTGAATTTAGCGGCAACAATGAGCAGTTCTTC
.	TRBV28	TRBJ2-1	13	.	CASSPVPADEQFF	TGTGCCAGCAGCCCCGTTCCAGCGGATGAGCAGTTCTTC
TRBD1	TRBV28	TRBJ1-3	17	.	CASSSQGSGRAGNTIYF	TGTGCCAGCTCGTCACAGGGGTCCGGGAGGGCTGGAAACACCATATATTTT
TRBD2	TRBV7-2	TRBJ2-1	15	.	CASSPGTSTYNEQFF	TGTGCCAGCAGCCCCGGGACTAGCACCTACAATGAGCAGTTCTTC
.	TRBV15	TRBJ2-3	15	.	CATSRWRGGTDTQYF	TGTGCCACCAGCAGATGGAGAGGCGGCACAGATACGCAGTATTTT
TRBD1	TRBV6-5	TRBJ1-1	14	.	CASSLLFGQVEAFF	TGTGCCAGCAGTTTGCTCTTCGGACAGGTGGAAGCTTTCTTT
TRBD1	TRBV6-6	TRBJ2-7	15	.	CASSYGWGQEYEQYF	TGTGCCAGCAGTTACGGGTGGGGACAGGAATACGAGCAGTACTTC
TRBD2	TRBV24-1	TRBJ2-1	18	.	CATSGLAGGQRSYNEQFF	TGTGCCACCTCAGGACTAGCGGGAGGACAACGCTCCTACAATGAGCAGTTCTTC
.	TRBV28	TRBJ1-1	13	few	CASTPQPNTEAFF	TGTGCCAGCACCCCACAGCCGAACACTGAAGCTTTCTTT
TRBD1	TRBV3-1/TRBV3-2	TRBJ1-1	16	.	CASSHRVTTGGTEAFF	TGTGCCAGCAGCCATCGCGTGACCACAGGGGGCACTGAAGCTTTCTTT
.	TRBV18	TRBJ1-1	13	once	CASHITLNTEAFF	TGTGCCAGCCACATAACACTGAACACTGAAGCTTTCTTT
TRBD1	TRBV10-3	TRBJ1-1	15	.	CAILPGTGTHTEAFF	TGTGCCATTTTACCCGGGACAGGTACCCACACTGAAGCTTTCTTT
.	TRBV20-1	TRBJ1-2	12	.	CSASGRDYGYTF	TGCAGTGCTAGTGGGAGGGACTATGGCTACACCTTC
TRBD2	TRBV9	TRBJ2-1	15	.	CASSVGGASSNEQFF	TGTGCCAGCAGCGTCGGGGGGGCCAGCTCCAATGAGCAGTTCTTC
.	TRBV10-1	TRBJ1-1	13	.	CASRRTLNTEAFF	TGCGCCAGCAGGAGGACACTGAACACTGAAGCTTTCTTT
TRBD1	TRBV15	TRBJ2-7	15	.	CATSRTTGGRYEQYF	TGTGCCACCAGCAGAACGACAGGGGGGAGGTACGAGCAGTACTTC
.	TRBV11-1	TRBJ2-3	13	.	CASSTEGPDTQYF	TGTGCCAGCAGCACGGAGGGTCCAGATACGCAGTATTTT
TRBD2	TRBV10-1	TRBJ2-1	16	.	CASSDHLAGGYNEQFF	TGCGCCAGCAGTGATCACCTAGCGGGGGGATACAATGAGCAGTTCTTC
TRBD1	TRBV12-3/TRBV12-4	TRBJ1-1	12	.	CASSQGQHEAFF	TGTGCCAGCAGCCAGGGACAGCATGAAGCTTTCTTT
.	TRBV18	TRBJ1-4	14	.	CASSPSTTNEKLFF	TGTGCCAGCTCCCCCAGTACAACTAATGAAAAACTGTTTTTT
.	TRBV6-6	TRBJ1-5	12	few	CASSYLRQPQHF	TGTGCCAGCAGTTACCTCAGGCAGCCCCAGCATTTT
.	TRBV30	TRBJ1-4	12	once	CAWAATNEKLFF	TGTGCCTGGGCTGCAACTAATGAAAAACTGTTTTTT
.	TRBV6-6	TRBJ1-2	14	.	CASTLTLANYGYTF	TGTGCCAGCACCTTGACTTTAGCTAACTATGGCTACACCTTC
TRBD1	TRBV7-8	TRBJ1-1	13	once	CASSRQGNTEAFF	TGTGCCAGCAGTCGACAGGGGAACACTGAAGCTTTCTTT
TRBD2	TRBV7-8	TRBJ2-7	19	.	CASRPGLAGGSYYSYEQYF	TGTGCCAGCAGGCCCGGACTAGCGGGAGGGTCTTATTATTCCTACGAGCAGTACTTC
TRBD1	TRBV6-5	TRBJ1-2	13	.	CASSPTGSRGYTF	TGTGCCAGCAGTCCGACAGGGTCCCGAGGCTACACCTTC
TRBD2	TRBV6-6	TRBJ2-7	16	.	CASSLQLAGSSYEQYF	TGTGCCAGCAGTCTCCAACTAGCGGGTAGCTCCTACGAGCAGTACTTC
.	TRBV7-8	TRBJ2-1	15	few	CASSRELGSHNEQFF	TGTGCCAGCAGCAGAGAACTAGGATCTCACAATGAGCAGTTCTTC
TRBD1	TRBV5-6	TRBJ1-1	14	.	CASSPGTDNTEAFF	TGTGCCAGCAGCCCAGGGACAGACAACACTGAAGCTTTCTTT
TRBD1	TRBV15	TRBJ2-3	15	.	CATSRRDRVLRTQYF	TGTGCCACCAGCAGACGGGACAGGGTTTTAAGGACGCAGTATTTT